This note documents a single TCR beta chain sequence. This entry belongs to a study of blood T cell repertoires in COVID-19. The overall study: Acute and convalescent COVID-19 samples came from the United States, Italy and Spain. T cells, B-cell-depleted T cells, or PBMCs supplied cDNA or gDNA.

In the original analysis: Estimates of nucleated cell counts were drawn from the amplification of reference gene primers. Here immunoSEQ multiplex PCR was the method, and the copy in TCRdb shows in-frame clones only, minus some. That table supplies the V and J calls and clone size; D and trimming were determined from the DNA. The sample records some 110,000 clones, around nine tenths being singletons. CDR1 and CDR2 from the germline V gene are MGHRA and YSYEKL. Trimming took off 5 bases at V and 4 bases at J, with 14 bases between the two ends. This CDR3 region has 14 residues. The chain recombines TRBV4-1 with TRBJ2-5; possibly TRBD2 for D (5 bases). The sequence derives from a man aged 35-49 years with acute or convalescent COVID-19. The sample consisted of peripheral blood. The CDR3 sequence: CASSKVGVGETQYF. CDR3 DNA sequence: TGCGCCAGCAGCAAGGTCGGGGTCGGAGAGACCCAGTACTTC.